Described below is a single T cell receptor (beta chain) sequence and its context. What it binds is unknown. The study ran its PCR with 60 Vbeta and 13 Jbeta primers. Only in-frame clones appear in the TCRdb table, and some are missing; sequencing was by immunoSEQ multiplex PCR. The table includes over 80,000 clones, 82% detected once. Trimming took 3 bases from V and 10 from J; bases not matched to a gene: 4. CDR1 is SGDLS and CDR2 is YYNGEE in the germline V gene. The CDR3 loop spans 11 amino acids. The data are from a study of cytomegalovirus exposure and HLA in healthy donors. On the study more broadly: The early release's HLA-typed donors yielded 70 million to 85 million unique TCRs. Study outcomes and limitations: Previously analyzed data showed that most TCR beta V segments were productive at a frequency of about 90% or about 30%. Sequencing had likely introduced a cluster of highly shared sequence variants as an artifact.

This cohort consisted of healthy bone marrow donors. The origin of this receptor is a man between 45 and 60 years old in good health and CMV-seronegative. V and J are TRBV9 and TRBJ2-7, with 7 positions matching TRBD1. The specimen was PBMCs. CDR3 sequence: CASSAQGEQYF. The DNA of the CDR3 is TGTGCCAGCAGCGCCCAGGGGGAACAGTACTTC.